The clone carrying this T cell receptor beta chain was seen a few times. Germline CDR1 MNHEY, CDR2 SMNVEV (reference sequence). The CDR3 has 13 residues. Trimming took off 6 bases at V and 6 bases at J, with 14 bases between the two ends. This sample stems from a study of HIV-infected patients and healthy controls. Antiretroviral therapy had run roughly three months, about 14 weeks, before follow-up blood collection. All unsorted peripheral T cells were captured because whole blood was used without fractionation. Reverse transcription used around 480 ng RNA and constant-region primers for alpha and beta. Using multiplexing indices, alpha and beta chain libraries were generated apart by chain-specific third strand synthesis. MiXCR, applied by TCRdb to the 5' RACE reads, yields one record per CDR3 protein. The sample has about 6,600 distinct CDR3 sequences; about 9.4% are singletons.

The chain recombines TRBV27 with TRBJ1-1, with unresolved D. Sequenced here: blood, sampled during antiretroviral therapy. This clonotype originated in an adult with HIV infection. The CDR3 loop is CASRGLAGAEAFF. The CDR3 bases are TGTGCCAGCAGAGGGCTTGCGGGTGCTGAAGCTTTCTTT.